The source of this T cell receptor beta chain is a study of T cell changes during pregnancy in multiple sclerosis. The method was immunoSEQ multiplex PCR; TCRdb's version includes in-frame clones alone and lacks a portion of them. The sample includes approximately 40,000 clones, about 92% seen only once; the top ten take around 8.3%. The V end was cut by 0 bases, the J end by 5 bases, with 16 bases between. The CDR3 spans 16 residues. CDR1 is SEHNR, CDR2 FQNEAQ, per germline (reference sequence). This sample comprised CD8+ T cells from peripheral blood mononuclear cells, obtained in the third trimester of pregnancy. The V call is TRBV7-9, the J call TRBJ2-5; D is possibly TRBD2 (7 bases). This TCR was sampled from a female donor with multiple sclerosis, enrolled in a pregnancy study. In DNA, the CDR3 is TGTGCCAGCAGCTTAGCGGGGGGGCCAGCCGGGGAGACCCAGTACTTC. Its translation is CASSLAGGPAGETQYF.